These 18 T cell receptor beta chains originate from one sample sequenced in a study of blood T cell repertoires in COVID-19. Profiled with immunoSEQ multiplex PCR; TCRdb holds only in-frame clones, not every one. The table records roughly 200,000 clones, approximately 94% of them present only once. Material for sequencing was peripheral blood. These receptors were taken from a man aged 25 to 45 with COVID-19, enrolled during active disease.

The chain uses TRBV5-1 and TRBJ1-1, with TRBD1 as a possible D gene (5 bases). Between the trimmed V and J ends, which lost 0 bases and 3 bases, there was a span of 6 bases. The CDR3 covers 13 residues. Germline V gene lookup returns CDR1 SGHRS and CDR2 YFSETQ. The CDR3 nucleotides read TGCGCCAGCAGCTTGGTAGGGGACACTGAAGCTTTCTTT. Amino acid sequence: CASSLVGDTEAFF. The full variable domain, with the rest looked up from reference TRBV5-1 and TRBJ1-1, is KAGVTQTPRYLIKTRGQQVTLSCSPISGHRSVSWYQQTPGQGLQFLFEYFSETQRNKGNFPGRFSGRQFSNSRSEMNVSTLELGDSALYLCASSLVGDTEAFFGQGTRLTVV.

V usage is TRBV10-3 and J usage is TRBJ2-2; 12 positions match TRBD2. CDR3 length: 16 amino acids. CDR1 is ENHRY, CDR2 SYGVKD, per germline. J gave up 2 bases and V 7 bases, and 5 bases lay outside the gene matches. The CDR3 sequence is CAIKTSGGSNTGELFF. Written as DNA, the CDR3 is TGTGCCATCAAGACTAGCGGGGGTTCCAACACCGGGGAGCTGTTTTTT.

The chain uses TRBV24-1 and TRBJ1-2; D gene ambiguous. Trimming stripped 4 bases from V and 2 bases from J, with 4 bases between. CDR3 length: 12 residues. Germline CDR1 is KGHDR and CDR2 is SFDVKD. Here the CDR3 DNA reads TGTGCCACCAGTGACGAGAACTATGGCTACACCTTC. This translates into CATSDENYGYTF.

The chain carries TRBV5-5 and TRBJ1-5; no reliable D call. From germline, CDR1 is SGHKS and CDR2 YYEKEE (reference sequence). The V end lost 4 bases, the J end lost 6 bases, and 11 bases lay between the germline ends. The CDR3 contains 13 residues. CDR3 sequence reads: CASSVLGAQPQHF. CDR3 coding DNA: TGTGCCAGCAGCGTACTAGGAGCTCAGCCCCAGCATTTT.

The J gene is TRBJ1-2, the V gene TRBV6-6, with TRBD1 matching 10 bases. This CDR3 has 15 amino acids. Unmatched junction bases numbered 7, after V lost 4 bases and J lost 5 bases. Germline V gene sequence: CDR1 MNHNY, CDR2 SVGAGI (reference sequence). The CDR3 sequence: CASSSTGQGQYGYTF. CDR3 coding DNA: TGTGCCAGCAGTTCCACGGGACAGGGGCAGTATGGCTACACCTTC.

The gene calls are TRBV2 and TRBJ1-2; D is undetermined. Germline values: CDR1 SNHLY, CDR2 FYNNEI. V was shortened by 3 bases and J by 4 bases, with 9 bases between the two germline ends. The CDR3 runs 13 residues. CDR3: CASSDRRPYGYTF. The CDR3 nucleotides read TGTGCCAGCAGTGACCGGCGGCCCTATGGCTACACCTTC.

CDR3 sequence: CSVGRTGTLGAFF. The CDR3 region has the DNA TGCAGCGTAGGCCGGACAGGGACTCTTGGGGCTTTCTTT. The chain employs TRBV29-1 and TRBJ1-1, with TRBD1 identical over 8 bases. The CDR3 spans 13 residues. From germline, CDR1 is SQVTM and CDR2 ANQGSEA. Trimming removed 6 bases from V and 11 bases from J; junction bases left unmatched: 14.

V and J are TRBV6-2 or TRBV6-3 and TRBJ1-2; 9 nucleotides match TRBD1. The germline CDR1 and CDR2 sequences are MNHEY and SVGEGT. This CDR3 is 15 amino acids long. Losses at the gene ends were 6 bases for V and 3 bases for J; bases not matched to a gene: 8. CDR3 DNA sequence: TGTGCCAGCAGCCGAAGACAGGGGGAGGACTATGGCTACACCTTC. Residues: CASSRRQGEDYGYTF.

This chain links TRBV2 with TRBJ1-6; possible D gene TRBD1, 5 bases. CDR1 and CDR2 (germline): SNHLY, FYNNEI. Deletions cut 10 bases from V and 2 bases from J, with 15 bases between. The CDR3 sequence is 15 residues long. The CDR3 loop reads CAKSQGTPYNSPLHF. CDR3 DNA sequence: TGTGCCAAATCCCAGGGAACCCCCTATAATTCACCCCTCCACTTT.

The V and J genes are TRBV19 and TRBJ1-5; D unclear. The CDR3 is made up of 13 amino acids. The V and J ends lost 7 bases and 2 bases respectively, with 9 bases between them. Germline values: CDR1 LNHDA, CDR2 SQIVND (reference sequence). The CDR3 is CASTSQGNQPQHF. CDR3 coding DNA: TGTGCCAGTACCTCCCAGGGCAATCAGCCCCAGCATTTT. The full variable domain, its missing parts supplied by reference TRBV19 and TRBJ1-5, is DGGITQSPKYLFRKEGQNVTLSCEQNLNHDAMYWYRQDPGQGLRLIYYSQIVNDFQKGDIAEGYSVSREKKESFPLTVTSAQKNPTAFYLCASTSQGNQPQHFGDGTRLSIL.

For the CDR3, the DNA is TGTGCCAGCAGGCTAGCGGGGGGTAAGACAGATACGCAGTATTTT. Translating gives CASRLAGGKTDTQYF. V usage is TRBV5-4 and J usage is TRBJ2-3; 11 bases fit TRBD2. The V gene end was trimmed by 5 bases and the J gene end by 3 bases; junction bases not matched to a gene: 5. The germline V gene encodes CDR1 SGHNT and CDR2 YYREEE (reference sequence). The CDR3 has 15 residues.

The chain combines TRBV18 with TRBJ2-2; 8 nucleotides line up with TRBD1. The CDR3 runs to 18 residues. Losses at the gene ends were 0 bases for V and 2 bases for J; bases not matched to a gene: 8. CDR1 is KGHSH and CDR2 is LQKENI in the germline V gene. The CDR3 sequence is CASSPPGQGGTNTGELFF. The DNA of the CDR3 is TGTGCCAGCTCACCACCCGGACAGGGTGGGACCAACACCGGGGAGCTGTTTTTT.

The chain couples TRBV4-1 to TRBJ1-5; 7 positions agree with TRBD1. CDR3 length: 17 residues. CDR1 and CDR2 (germline): MGHRA, YSYEKL. V lost 2 bases and J lost 2; bases outside the gene matches: 9. This CDR3 is CASSQIPDRDGNQPQHF. The CDR3 nucleotides read TGCGCCAGCAGCCAAATACCTGACAGGGACGGCAATCAGCCCCAGCATTTT.

This chain links TRBV19 with TRBJ1-1; the D gene is possibly TRBD1 (6 bases). CDR1 and CDR2 from the germline V gene are LNHDA and SQIVND (reference sequence). The CDR3 extends over 15 amino acids. Trimming left V 3 bases short and J 0 bases short, with 11 bases between. The CDR3 is CASSIPDSMNTEAFF. DNA for the CDR3: TGTGCCAGTAGTATCCCGGACAGCATGAACACTGAAGCTTTCTTT.

In its sample, this clone was seen a few times. The chain couples TRBV7-9 to TRBJ2-7; weak D call: TRBD1 (6 bases). V gave up 3 bases and J gave up 4 bases, with 10 bases separating them. In germline, CDR1 is SEHNR, CDR2 FQNEAQ (reference sequence). The length of the CDR3 is 13 residues. The CDR3 DNA follows: TGTGCCAGCAGCTTCATCGACAGGTACGAGCAGTACTTC. It is translated as CASSFIDRYEQYF. The full variable domain, rest sourced from reference TRBV7-9 and TRBJ2-7, is DTGVSQNPRHKITKRGQNVTFRCDPISEHNRLYWYRQTLGQGPEFLTYFQNEAQLEKSRLLSDRFSAERPKGSFSTLEIQRTEQGDSAMYLCASSFIDRYEQYFGPGTRLTVT.

The chain employs TRBV6-5 and TRBJ1-1; D is possibly TRBD1 (6 bases). CDR1 is MNHEY and CDR2 is SVGAGI in the germline V gene. Between the trimmed V and J ends, which lost 6 bases and 4 bases, there was a span of 15 bases. The CDR3 sequence is 14 residues long. CDR3 protein: CASSRQVWSTEAFF. The DNA of the CDR3 is TGTGCCAGCAGCCGACAGGTTTGGAGCACTGAAGCTTTCTTT.

The V call is TRBV11-3, the J call TRBJ2-1; D possibly corresponds to TRBD2 (7 bases). The V gene lost 5 bases and the J gene lost 0 bases, with 17 bases spanning the gap. The germline V gene encodes CDR1 SGHNT and CDR2 YENEEA. There are 17 residues in the CDR3. The CDR3 sequence is CASSRGGGHSSYNEQFF. DNA for the CDR3: TGTGCCAGCAGCAGAGGGGGGGGCCATAGCTCCTACAATGAGCAGTTCTTC. The full variable domain, rest sourced from reference TRBV11-3 and TRBJ2-1, is EAGVVQSPRYKIIEKKQPVAFWCNPISGHNTLYWYLQNLGQGPELLIRYENEEAVDDSQLPKDRFSAERLKGVDSTLKIQPAELGDSAVYLCASSRGGGHSSYNEQFFGPGTRLTVL.

DNA of the CDR3: TGTGCCACCAGTGACTCGACAGGTGCTGAGTATGGCTACACCTTC. It translates to CATSDSTGAEYGYTF. V is TRBV24-1 and J is TRBJ1-2, with a possible D match to TRBD1 (6 bases). Germline loops: CDR1 KGHDR, CDR2 SFDVKD. V was pared by 4 bases and J by 5 bases, with 16 bases between. The CDR3 loop spans 15 amino acids.